Listed here is a single T cell receptor (beta chain). Produced via immunoSEQ multiplex PCR; TCRdb's table is partial and in-frame only. The sample carries approximately 150,000 clones, 85% to 95% recorded once. The source of the sample is a study of T cell responses to AZD1222 COVID-19 vaccine. This CDR3 has 15 amino acids. Germline CDR1 is SGHDT and CDR2 is YYEEEE. V lost 4 bases, J lost 0 bases, and 4 bases stayed unmatched. This clonotype originated in an adult in good health. Sequenced material: peripheral blood, taken on day 0 of AZD1222 vaccination. The gene calls are TRBV5-6 and TRBJ1-1; 9 nucleotides line up with TRBD1. CDR3 in amino acids: CASSGGTGMNTEAFF. Written as DNA, the CDR3 is TGTGCCAGCAGCGGTGGGACAGGGATGAACACTGAAGCTTTCTTT.